This is a list of T cell receptor beta chains from one sample in a study of memory CD4+ T cells and cytomegalovirus serostatus. Assay: immunoSEQ multiplex PCR; the TCRdb copy retains only in-frame clones and omits some. The data contain some 47,000 clones, around 78% of them singletons. Sequences were obtained from memory CD4+ T cells from blood. All receptors come from an adult in good health and CMV-seronegative. Both conserved end residues are part of each CDR3. D genes are given only for firm matches. Only part of the rows carry a size: once, few, many, or a class if the clone is expanded.

V	J	D	size	CDR3	DNA
TRBV7-6	TRBJ2-7	NA	NA	CASSLVAGAEEQYF	TGTGCCAGCAGCTTAGTTGCGGGGGCGGAGGAGCAGTACTTC
TRBV18	TRBJ1-4	NA	once	CASSAVGAVDEKLFF	TGTGCCAGCTCGGCTGTGGGGGCCGTGGATGAAAAACTGTTTTTT
TRBV7-2	TRBJ1-1	NA	NA	CASSSTLNTEAFF	TGTGCCAGCAGCTCTACACTGAACACTGAAGCTTTCTTT
TRBV29-1	TRBJ2-5	TRBD2	NA	CSVDAAGGQETQYF	TGCAGCGTTGATGCAGCGGGGGGTCAAGAGACCCAGTACTTC
TRBV6-1	TRBJ1-2	NA	NA	CASSESKGFIHGYTF	TGTGCCAGCAGTGAAAGCAAGGGGTTTATCCATGGCTACACCTTC
TRBV6-5	TRBJ2-1	TRBD1	NA	CASSYSMGQGVNEQFF	TGTGCCAGCAGTTACTCGATGGGACAGGGGGTAAATGAGCAGTTCTTC
TRBV29-1	TRBJ2-7	NA	NA	CSVASQKSSYEQYF	TGCAGCGTTGCAAGTCAGAAGAGCTCCTACGAGCAGTACTTC
TRBV5-6	TRBJ2-7	TRBD1	NA	CASSLLRDRGGYEQYF	TGTGCCAGCAGTCTTCTGAGGGACAGGGGAGGCTACGAGCAGTACTTC
TRBV6-5	TRBJ2-2	NA	NA	CASSYSQPTGELFF	TGTGCCAGCAGTTACAGCCAGCCCACCGGGGAGCTGTTTTTT
TRBV5-4	TRBJ2-1	TRBD1	NA	CASSLGRTGANEQFF	TGTGCCAGCAGCTTGGGACGGACAGGGGCCAATGAGCAGTTCTTC
TRBV6-6	TRBJ1-2	NA	NA	CASSTGTGRPKDF	TGTGCCAGCAGCACGGGGACCGGTCGTCCCAAAGACTTC
TRBV5-1	TRBJ1-4	TRBD1	NA	CASSEGQGGNEKLFF	TGCGCCAGCAGCGAAGGACAGGGTGGAAATGAAAAACTGTTTTTT
TRBV14	TRBJ1-2	TRBD1	once	CASSPIRTGGGYTF	TGTGCCAGCAGCCCCATCAGGACAGGGGGTGGCTACACCTTC
TRBV6-5	TRBJ2-7	NA	NA	CASRSLGRFGEQYF	TGTGCCAGCAGATCCCTAGGCAGATTCGGGGAGCAGTACTTC
TRBV7-2	TRBJ2-3	TRBD1	NA	CASSLVDRGTTDTQYF	TGTGCCAGCAGCTTAGTTGACAGGGGCACCACAGATACGCAGTATTTT
TRBV7-2	TRBJ2-2	NA	NA	CASEGGGAGELFF	TGTGCCAGTGAAGGGGGCGGGGCCGGGGAGCTGTTTTTT
TRBV19	TRBJ1-1	NA	NA	CATSWGTPLNLNTEAFF	TGTGCCACCTCATGGGGGACACCACTCAATTTGAACACTGAAGCTTTCTTT
TRBV30	TRBJ2-7	TRBD1	NA	CAWSRITGGWVEQYF	TGTGCCTGGAGTAGGATTACAGGGGGCTGGGTCGAGCAGTACTTC
TRBV11-2	TRBJ2-7	NA	NA	CASSLYATGPYEQYF	TGTGCCAGCAGCTTGTACGCAACAGGGCCCTACGAGCAGTACTTC
TRBV11-2	TRBJ1-6	NA	NA	CASSFGAVGSPLHF	TGTGCCAGCAGCTTCGGGGCGGTGGGGTCACCCCTCCACTTT
TRBV7-2	TRBJ1-5	NA	NA	CASSSPGHGNQPQHF	TGTGCCAGCAGCTCTCCGGGACATGGGAATCAGCCCCAGCATTTT
TRBV6-1	TRBJ2-2	NA	NA	CASRPGRRTGELFF	TGTGCCAGCAGACCCGGGCGTAGAACCGGGGAGCTGTTTTTT
TRBV4-1	TRBJ2-7	NA	NA	CASSPGPFERSNSYEQYF	TGCGCCAGCAGCCCCGGCCCATTCGAGAGAAGCAACTCCTACGAGCAGTACTTC
TRBV28	TRBJ1-5	NA	NA	CASSPDLIREYSNQPQHF	TGTGCCAGCAGCCCAGACTTAATCAGGGAGTATAGCAATCAGCCCCAGCATTTT
TRBV7-2	TRBJ1-2	NA	NA	CASSLAFAPANYGYTF	TGTGCCAGCAGCTTAGCGTTTGCCCCGGCTAACTATGGCTACACCTTC
TRBV4-2	TRBJ2-7	TRBD1	NA	CASSQDVGTGGFEYEQYF	TGTGCCAGCAGCCAAGATGTTGGGACAGGGGGCTTTGAGTACGAGCAGTACTTC
TRBV19	TRBJ1-2	TRBD1	few	CASRVGQGTYGYTF	TGTGCCAGTAGGGTGGGACAGGGAACCTATGGCTACACCTTC
TRBV13	TRBJ1-4	TRBD1	NA	CASSQQTSGQRGEKLFF	TGTGCCAGCAGCCAACAAACCTCGGGACAGCGGGGTGAAAAACTGTTTTTT
TRBV19	TRBJ1-5	NA	NA	CASNKGRGSNQPQHF	TGTGCCAGTAATAAGGGCAGGGGAAGCAATCAGCCCCAGCATTTT
TRBV7-8	TRBJ1-2	NA	NA	CASTQIGGAEIYGYTF	TGTGCCAGCACCCAAATTGGGGGGGCAGAGATTTATGGCTACACCTTC
TRBV18	TRBJ1-1	NA	few	CASSQGGVTEAFF	TGTGCCAGCTCCCAGGGAGGGGTCACTGAAGCTTTCTTT
TRBV11-3	TRBJ2-5	NA	NA	CASSLGGTQETQYF	TGTGCCAGCAGTCTCGGGGGGACACAAGAGACCCAGTACTTC
TRBV7-9	TRBJ2-3	NA	medium-sized	CASSLTSGTDTQYF	TGTGCCAGCAGCTTAACCTCAGGCACAGATACGCAGTATTTT
TRBV21-1	TRBJ2-3	NA	NA	CASSKTGTAFTDTQYF	TGTGCCAGCAGCAAGACCGGGACAGCCTTCACAGATACGCAGTATTTT
TRBV27	TRBJ2-4	NA	NA	CASSFSPKNIQYF	TGTGCCAGCAGTTTTTCCCCCAAAAACATTCAGTACTTC
TRBV2	TRBJ2-1	TRBD2	NA	CASSERSGGPFSYNEQFF	TGTGCCAGCAGTGAAAGGAGCGGGGGGCCCTTCTCCTACAATGAGCAGTTCTTC